These T cell receptor beta chains were read from a single sample in a study of post-analysis software for immune sequencing data. TCRdb passed the PCR reads through MiXCR, listing each CDR3 protein once. The data hold 650,000 to 900,000 distinct CDR3 sequences, with about 43% observed a single time. Material for sequencing was blood. These receptors were collected from a girl under 18 with multiple sclerosis. The CDR3 runs from the conserved cysteine through the conserved F or W. Fields, in order: J gene, V gene, clone size, D gene, CDR3 DNA, CDR3 protein. The D gene is left open where the match is weak. A row's size may be missing; if present it is once, few, many or a size class.

>TRBJ2-1|TRBV21-1|few|-
TGTGCCAGCAGCAAAGTGGGAGGCCCCCCCTCTGGGAATGAGCAGTTCTTC
CASSKVGGPPSGNEQFF
>TRBJ2-7|TRBV12-3/TRBV12-4|few|-
TGTGCCAGCAGTCCCAGTACAGATAAATCCTACGAGCAGTACTTC
CASSPSTDKSYEQYF
>TRBJ2-7|TRBV10-3|-|TRBD1
TGTGCCATCAGTGGGGGGACAGGGGGCCACGAGCAGTACTTC
CAISGGTGGHEQYF
>TRBJ1-1|TRBV7-3|-|TRBD1
TGTGCCAGCAGCTTAAGACCCGGACAGGGGCTTAACACTGAAGCTTTCTTT
CASSLRPGQGLNTEAFF
>TRBJ1-4|TRBV20-1|few|TRBD1
TGCAGTGCCCGACAGGGGGCTAATGAAAAACTGTTTTTT
CSARQGANEKLFF
>TRBJ2-5|TRBV20-1|-|TRBD2
TGCAGTGCTCGATTAGCGGGAGGCTCCCTAGAGACCCAGTACTTC
CSARLAGGSLETQYF
>TRBJ1-4|TRBV28|-|-
TGTGCCAGCGTGAAATGGGGGCAACTGTTTTTT
CASVKWGQLFF
>TRBJ2-5|TRBV4-3|few|-
TGCGCCAGCAGCATCGGGGGGCCCTGGGAGACCCAGTACTTC
CASSIGGPWETQYF
>TRBJ2-7|TRBV29-1|few|-
TGCAGCGTTGAGTCGGGACGAAGTTACGAGCAGTACTTC
CSVESGRSYEQYF
>TRBJ2-5|TRBV7-3|-|-
TGTGTCAGCAGCTTAACTGTCGGAGTCCAAGAGACCCAGTACTTC
CVSSLTVGVQETQYF
>TRBJ2-1|TRBV12-3/TRBV12-4|few|-
TGTGCCAGCAGATTAAGGAATGAGCAGTTCTTC
CASRLRNEQFF
>TRBJ1-2|TRBV15|-|TRBD1
TGTGCCACCACCCCGGGAGGGGGCCCCTATGGCTACACCTTC
CATTPGGGPYGYTF
>TRBJ2-2|TRBV9|few|TRBD2
TGTGCCAGCAGCGTAGTTGGGACTAGGAACACCGGGGAGCTGTTTTTT
CASSVVGTRNTGELFF
>TRBJ2-5|TRBV7-9|few|TRBD1
TGTGCCAGCAGTAGATTGGGACAGCAAGAGACCCAGTACTTC
CASSRLGQQETQYF
>TRBJ1-5|TRBV5-1|-|-
TGCGCCAGCAGCCCTCGGCCCTCGGGAACAGGGTCGGGCATTCAGCCCCAGCATTTT
CASSPRPSGTGSGIQPQHF
>TRBJ2-1|TRBV12-5|once|-
TGTGCTAGTGCGGGCGGTTCAGGGTCACCAGAGAGCCAAGTCGGCCATGAGCAGTTCTTC
CASAGGSGSPESQVGHEQFF
>TRBJ2-3|TRBV20-1|-|TRBD2
TGCAGTGCTATCCGGACTAGCGGGAACCCAGATACGCAGTATTTT
CSAIRTSGNPDTQYF
>TRBJ1-2|TRBV7-9|-|TRBD1
TGTGCCAGCAGCGGCGGGACAGGGGATGGCTACACCTTC
CASSGGTGDGYTF
>TRBJ2-7|TRBV4-2|-|TRBD1
TGTGCCAGCAGCCGCGGACAGGCCAACGAGCAGTACTTC
CASSRGQANEQYF
>TRBJ1-1|TRBV21-1|-|-
TGTGCCAGCAGCACCCTCACCCCAACTCCCCTGAACACTGAAGCTTTCTTT
CASSTLTPTPLNTEAFF
>TRBJ2-1|TRBV7-3|few|-
TGTGCCAGCAGCTTAGGCCTAGCGACCAATGAGCAGTTCTTC
CASSLGLATNEQFF
>TRBJ1-2|TRBV20-1|few|-
TGCAGTGCTAGGATGCCAGGGGCGGTCTATGGCTACACCTTC
CSARMPGAVYGYTF
>TRBJ2-5|TRBV12-3/TRBV12-4|-|TRBD1
TGTGCCAGCAGCCCCACCGGACAGGCGAGAGAGACCCAGTACTTC
CASSPTGQARETQYF
>TRBJ2-7|TRBV5-1|-|-
TGCGCCAGCAGCTCCCTCGGACGGATTCCCGGCGAGCAGTACTTC
CASSSLGRIPGEQYF
>TRBJ2-1|TRBV4-2|few|-
TGTGCCAGCAGCCTTATCGGGATCCCGTCTAACAATGAGCAGTTCTTC
CASSLIGIPSNNEQFF
>TRBJ2-7|TRBV6-6|-|-
TGTGCCAGCACGATAGCGTTTAACGGCGCCTACGAGCAGTACTTC
CASTIAFNGAYEQYF
>TRBJ2-5|TRBV29-1|-|-
TGCAGCGTTGGGGGGACAAAAGAGACCCAGTACTTC
CSVGGTKETQYF